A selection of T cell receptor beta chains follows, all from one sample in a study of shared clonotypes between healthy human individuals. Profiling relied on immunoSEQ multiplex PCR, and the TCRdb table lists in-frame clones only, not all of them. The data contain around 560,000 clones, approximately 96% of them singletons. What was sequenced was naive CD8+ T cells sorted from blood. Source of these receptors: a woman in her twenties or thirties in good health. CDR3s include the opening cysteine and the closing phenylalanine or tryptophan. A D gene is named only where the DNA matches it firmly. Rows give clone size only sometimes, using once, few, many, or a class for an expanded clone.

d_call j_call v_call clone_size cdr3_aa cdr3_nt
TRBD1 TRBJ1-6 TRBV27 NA CASRLGTVNSPLHF TGTGCCAGCAGGCTTGGGACAGTTAATTCACCCCTCCACTTT
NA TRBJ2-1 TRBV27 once CASSFAGIYNEQFF TGTGCCAGCAGTTTCGCAGGGATATACAATGAGCAGTTCTTC
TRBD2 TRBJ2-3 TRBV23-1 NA CASSPTASGRGDTQYF TGCGCCAGCAGTCCAACGGCTAGCGGGAGGGGAGATACGCAGTATTTT
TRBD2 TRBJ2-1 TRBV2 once CASSQTSGRVYNEQFF TGTGCCAGCAGCCAGACTAGCGGGAGGGTTTACAATGAGCAGTTCTTC
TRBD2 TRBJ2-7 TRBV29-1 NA CSARSGRAAYEQYF TGCAGCGCCCGAAGCGGGAGGGCGGCCTACGAGCAGTACTTC
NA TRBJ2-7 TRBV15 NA CATSRRRDGSHYEQYF TGTGCCACCAGCAGAAGGAGGGACGGATCCCACTACGAGCAGTACTTC
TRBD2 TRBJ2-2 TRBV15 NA CATSRGGGSSTGELFF TGTGCCACCAGCAGAGGGGGCGGGAGTAGTACCGGGGAGCTGTTTTTT
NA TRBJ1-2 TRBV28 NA CASSLYPAAYNYGYTF TGTGCCAGCAGTTTATACCCAGCCGCTTACAACTATGGCTACACCTTC
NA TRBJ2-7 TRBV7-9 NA CASSSELDSTYEQYF TGTGCCAGCAGCTCGGAGTTGGACAGTACCTACGAGCAGTACTTC
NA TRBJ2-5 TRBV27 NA CASSFAGKETQYF TGTGCCAGCAGTTTCGCTGGGAAAGAGACCCAGTACTTC
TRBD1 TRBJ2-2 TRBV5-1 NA CASSRGQGRAGELFF TGCGCCAGCAGCCGTGGACAGGGACGAGCCGGGGAGCTGTTTTTT
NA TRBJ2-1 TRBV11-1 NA CASSPVGVYNEQFF TGTGCCAGCAGCCCCGTGGGCGTATACAATGAGCAGTTCTTC
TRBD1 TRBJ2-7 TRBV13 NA CASSVRGTGNEQYF TGTGCCAGCAGCGTACGAGGGACAGGGAACGAGCAGTACTTC
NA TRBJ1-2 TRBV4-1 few CASSLGTYGYTF TGCGCCAGCAGCCTCGGGACGTATGGCTACACCTTC
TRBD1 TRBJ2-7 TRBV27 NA CASRRLGQGNEQYF TGTGCCAGCAGAAGGTTGGGACAGGGTAACGAGCAGTACTTC
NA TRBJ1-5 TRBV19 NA CASSLLGQPQHF TGTGCCAGTAGCCTCCTTGGGCAGCCCCAGCATTTT
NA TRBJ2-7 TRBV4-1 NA CASSQGPPEGLYEQYF TGCGCCAGCAGCCAAGGGCCTCCCGAGGGTCTCTACGAGCAGTACTTC
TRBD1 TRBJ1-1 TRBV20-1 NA CSAGQVGGAFF TGCAGTGCTGGACAGGTCGGTGGCGCTTTCTTT
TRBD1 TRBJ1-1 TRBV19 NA CASTLGGWAEAFF TGTGCCAGTACGTTAGGGGGCTGGGCTGAAGCTTTCTTT
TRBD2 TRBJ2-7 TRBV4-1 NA CASSPATAGGLGEQYF TGCGCCAGCAGCCCCGCCACAGCGGGAGGGCTCGGTGAGCAGTACTTC
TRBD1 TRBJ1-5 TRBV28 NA CASRRTGHNQPQHF TGTGCCAGCAGGCGGACAGGGCACAATCAGCCCCAGCATTTT
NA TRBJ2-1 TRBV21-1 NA CASSGIRKVPYNEQFF TGTGCCAGCAGCGGGATTAGGAAGGTACCTTACAATGAGCAGTTCTTC
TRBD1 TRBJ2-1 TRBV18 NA CASSPGTGRPEQFF TGTGCCAGCTCACCTGGGACAGGGCGACCGGAGCAGTTCTTC
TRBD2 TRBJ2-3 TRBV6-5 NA CASRGTSGNTDTQYF TGTGCCAGCAGAGGGACTAGCGGGAACACAGATACGCAGTATTTT
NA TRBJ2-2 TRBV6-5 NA CASSYSGDTGELFF TGTGCCAGCAGTTACTCAGGGGACACCGGGGAGCTGTTTTTT
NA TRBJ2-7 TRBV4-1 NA CASSQEIGSELEQYF TGCGCCAGCAGCCAAGAGATTGGTTCTGAGCTCGAGCAGTACTTC
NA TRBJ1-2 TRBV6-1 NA CASSQIANYGYTF TGTGCCAGCAGCCAGATAGCTAACTATGGCTACACCTTC
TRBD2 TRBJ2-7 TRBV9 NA CASSAGGLAGPGEQYF TGTGCCAGCAGCGCAGGGGGACTAGCGGGACCGGGGGAGCAGTACTTC
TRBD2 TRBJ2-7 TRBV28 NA CASEEASGETYEQYF TGTGCCAGCGAAGAAGCTAGCGGGGAAACCTACGAGCAGTACTTC
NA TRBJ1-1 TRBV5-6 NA CASSFGPNTEAFF TGTGCCAGCAGCTTCGGGCCCAACACTGAAGCTTTCTTT
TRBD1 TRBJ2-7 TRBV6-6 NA CASSYGGQGYEQYF TGTGCCAGCAGTTACGGGGGACAGGGCTACGAGCAGTACTTC
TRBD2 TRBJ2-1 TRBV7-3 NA CATSTSGSSIEQFF TGTGCCACCTCGACTAGCGGGAGTTCTATTGAGCAGTTCTTC
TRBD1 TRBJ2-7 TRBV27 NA CASSLPGQGPYEQYF TGTGCCAGCAGTTTACCGGGACAGGGGCCTTACGAGCAGTACTTC